This TCR beta chain was sequenced for a study of blood T cell repertoires in COVID-19. Trimming removed 3 bases from V and 5 bases from J, with 20 bases in between. Per germline, CDR1 LNHDA and CDR2 SQIVND (reference sequence). This CDR3 has 16 amino acids. Original processing methods: The assay estimated nucleated cells by amplifying reference gene primers. This table comes from immunoSEQ multiplex PCR, and its TCRdb copy is limited to in-frame clones, with some not included. V and J calls and clone size come straight from that table; D and trimming were deduced from the DNA. The sample records approximately 140,000 clones, approximately 80% being singletons.

Sequencing input: peripheral blood. The sequence came from a human donor with acute or convalescent COVID-19. The donor label of this sample is uncertain. This chain uses TRBV19 with TRBJ2-7, with D perhaps matching TRBD2 (6 bases). The CDR3 coding sequence is TGTGCCAGTAGTATTGGGTGGAGGGGATCATACGACGAGCAGTACTTC. It codes for CASSIGWRGSYDEQYF. Looking up the rest from reference TRBV19 and TRBJ2-7 gives the full variable domain: DGGITQSPKYLFRKEGQNVTLSCEQNLNHDAMYWYRQDPGQGLRLIYYSQIVNDFQKGDIAEGYSVSREKKESFPLTVTSAQKNPTAFYLCASSIGWRGSYDEQYFGPGTRLTVT.